This T cell receptor beta chain was sequenced in a study of T cell changes during pregnancy in multiple sclerosis. Measured with immunoSEQ multiplex PCR; TCRdb has only the in-frame clones, and not every one. This sample has tens of thousands of clones, with approximately 90% found just once. The sample was CD4+ T cells from peripheral blood mononuclear cells, taken in the second trimester of pregnancy. This TCR derives from a female donor with multiple sclerosis, enrolled in a pregnancy study.

The CDR3, as DNA: TGTGCCAGCGGGGTTACAGGGCTTTATAATTCACCCCTCCACTTT. The encoded protein is CASGVTGLYNSPLHF. V and J are TRBV6-6 and TRBJ1-6; possibly TRBD1 for D (6 bases). Germline CDR1 reads MNHNY; CDR2 reads SVGAGI (reference sequence). Trimming took 8 bases from V and 4 from J, leaving 15 bases between them. The CDR3 contains 15 residues.